Sequencing of this T cell receptor beta chain was carried out in a study of T cell repertoires in cytomegalovirus infection. For the study at large: Public TCR beta signatures indicated both CMV infection and matching HLA type.

Overall study findings and caveats: The cumulative frequency of public TCR beta families identified carriers of CMV plus the relevant HLA.

In this sample, this clonotype turned up a few times. Its target is not known. TCRdb re-called the reads with MiXCR, one entry per CDR3 protein. The sample records about 260,000 distinct CDR3 sequences, about an eighth being singletons. Sequencing was done on a sample of PBMCs. This TCR was sampled from a human donor in good health (CMV status not recorded). Some clones in this sample may be carry-over from other donors' samples.

The CDR3 protein is CASSEADRYGYTF. Here the CDR3 DNA reads TGTGCCAGCAGTGAGGCAGATCGCTATGGCTACACCTTC. The chain couples TRBV2 to TRBJ1-2, with D hard to call. There are 13 residues in the CDR3. Trimming took 3 bases from V and 4 from J, leaving 9 bases between them. Germline CDR1 SNHLY, CDR2 FYNNEI.